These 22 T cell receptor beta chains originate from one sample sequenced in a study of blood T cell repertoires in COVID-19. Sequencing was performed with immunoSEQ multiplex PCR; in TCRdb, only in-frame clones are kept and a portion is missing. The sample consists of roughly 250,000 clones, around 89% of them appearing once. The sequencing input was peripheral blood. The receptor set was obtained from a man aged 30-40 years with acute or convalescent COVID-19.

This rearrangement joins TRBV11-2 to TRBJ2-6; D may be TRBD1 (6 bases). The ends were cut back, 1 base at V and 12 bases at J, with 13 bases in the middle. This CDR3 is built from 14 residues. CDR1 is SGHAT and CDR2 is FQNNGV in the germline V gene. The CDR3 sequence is CASSLVRGEVVLTF. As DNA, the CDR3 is TGTGCCAGCAGCTTAGTCAGGGGTGAAGTCGTCCTGACTTTC.

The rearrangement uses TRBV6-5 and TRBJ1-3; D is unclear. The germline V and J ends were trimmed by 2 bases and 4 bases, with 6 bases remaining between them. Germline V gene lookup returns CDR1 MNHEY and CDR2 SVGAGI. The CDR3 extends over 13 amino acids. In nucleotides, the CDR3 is TGTGCCAGCAGTTACCCCCAGGGAAACACCATATATTTT. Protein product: CASSYPQGNTIYF.

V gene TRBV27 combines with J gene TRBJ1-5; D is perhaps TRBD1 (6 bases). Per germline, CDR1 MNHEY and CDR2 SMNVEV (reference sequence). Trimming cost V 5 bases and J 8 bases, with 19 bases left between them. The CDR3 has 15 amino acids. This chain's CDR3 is CASSPIPTGWEPQHF. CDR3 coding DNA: TGTGCCAGCAGTCCTATTCCGACAGGATGGGAGCCCCAGCATTTT.

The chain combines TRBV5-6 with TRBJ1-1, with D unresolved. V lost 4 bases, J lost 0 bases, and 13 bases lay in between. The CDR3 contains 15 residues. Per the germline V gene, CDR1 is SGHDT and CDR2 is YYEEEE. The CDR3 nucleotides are TGTGCCAGCAGCCTGAGTCCGTTCATGAACACTGAAGCTTTCTTT. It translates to CASSLSPFMNTEAFF. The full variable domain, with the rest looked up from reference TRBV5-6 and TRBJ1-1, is DAGVTQSPTHLIKTRGQQVTLRCSPKSGHDTVSWYQQALGQGPQFIFQYYEEEERQRGNFPDRFSGHQFPNYSSELNVNALLLGDSALYLCASSLSPFMNTEAFFGQGTRLTVV.

CDR3 protein: CASSIAGRVGNEQFF. The CDR3 DNA is TGTGCCAGTAGTATAGCGGGGAGGGTCGGCAATGAGCAGTTCTTC. The V gene is TRBV19, the J gene TRBJ2-1; 7 positions match TRBD2. CDR3 size: 15 residues. The V segment lost 1 base and the J segment 6 bases; nucleotides outside the gene matches: 6. Germline V lookup: CDR1 LNHDA, CDR2 SQIVND (reference sequence). The entire variable domain, with the rest obtained from reference TRBV19 and TRBJ2-1, is as follows: DGGITQSPKYLFRKEGQNVTLSCEQNLNHDAMYWYRQDPGQGLRLIYYSQIVNDFQKGDIAEGYSVSREKKESFPLTVTSAQKNPTAFYLCASSIAGRVGNEQFFGPGTRLTVL.

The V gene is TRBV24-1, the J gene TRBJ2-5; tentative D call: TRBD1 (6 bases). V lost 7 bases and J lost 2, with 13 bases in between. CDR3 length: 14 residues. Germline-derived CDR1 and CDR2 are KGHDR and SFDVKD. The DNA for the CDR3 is TGTGCCACCAGCGGAACAGGGCCGCAAGAGACCCAGTACTTC. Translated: CATSGTGPQETQYF.

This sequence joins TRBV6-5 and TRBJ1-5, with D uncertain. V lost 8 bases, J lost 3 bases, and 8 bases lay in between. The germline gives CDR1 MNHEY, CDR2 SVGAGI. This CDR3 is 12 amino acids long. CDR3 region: CASGQVNQPQHF. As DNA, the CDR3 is TGTGCCAGCGGGCAGGTCAATCAGCCCCAGCATTTT.

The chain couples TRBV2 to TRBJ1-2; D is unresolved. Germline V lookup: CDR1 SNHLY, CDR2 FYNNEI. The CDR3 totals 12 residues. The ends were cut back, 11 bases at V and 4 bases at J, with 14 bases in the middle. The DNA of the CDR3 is TGTGCCTCGGAGGTCGGCGGCTATGGCTACACCTTC. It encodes CASEVGGYGYTF.

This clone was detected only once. The CDR3 here is CASSSGDPNQETQYF. DNA for the CDR3: TGCGCCAGCAGCTCCGGAGATCCGAACCAAGAGACCCAGTACTTC. V and J are TRBV5-1 and TRBJ2-5, with D unresolved. The CDR3 extends over 15 amino acids. The germline V and J ends were trimmed by 3 bases and 0 bases, with 12 bases remaining between them. The germline CDR1 and CDR2 sequences are SGHRS and YFSETQ.

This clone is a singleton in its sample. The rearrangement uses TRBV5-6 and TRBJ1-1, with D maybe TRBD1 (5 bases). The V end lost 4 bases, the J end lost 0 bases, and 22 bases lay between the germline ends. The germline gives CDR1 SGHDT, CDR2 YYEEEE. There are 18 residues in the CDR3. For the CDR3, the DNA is TGTGCCAGCAGCGCGACAGTTCGTCCGGATTTAATGAACACTGAAGCTTTCTTT. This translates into CASSATVRPDLMNTEAFF.

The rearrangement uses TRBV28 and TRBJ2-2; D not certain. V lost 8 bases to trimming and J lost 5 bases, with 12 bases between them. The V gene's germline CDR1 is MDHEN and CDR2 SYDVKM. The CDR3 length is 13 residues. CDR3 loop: CASHSGLTGELFF. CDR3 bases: TGTGCCAGCCACTCGGGTCTTACCGGGGAGCTGTTTTTT.

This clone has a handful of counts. This CDR3 is CASSRGQADSPLHF. CDR3 coding DNA: TGTGCCAGTAGTAGGGGACAGGCGGATTCACCCCTCCACTTT. The chain recombines TRBV19 with TRBJ1-6, with 8 nucleotides matching TRBD1. The CDR3 covers 14 residues. J gave up 8 bases and V 4 bases, and 4 bases lay outside the gene matches. CDR1 LNHDA and CDR2 SQIVND come from the germline V gene (reference sequence).

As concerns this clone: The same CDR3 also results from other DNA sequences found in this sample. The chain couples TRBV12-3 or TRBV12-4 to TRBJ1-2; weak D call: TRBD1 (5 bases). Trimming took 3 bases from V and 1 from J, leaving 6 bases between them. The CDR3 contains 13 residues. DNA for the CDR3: TGTGCCAGCAGTTTTCAGGGTAACTATGGCTACACCTTC. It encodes CASSFQGNYGYTF.

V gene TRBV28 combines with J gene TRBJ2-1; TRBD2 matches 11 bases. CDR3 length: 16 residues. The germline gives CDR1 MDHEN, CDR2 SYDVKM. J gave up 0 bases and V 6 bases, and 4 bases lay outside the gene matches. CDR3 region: CASRLAGVSSYNEQFF. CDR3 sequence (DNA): TGTGCCAGCAGACTAGCGGGGGTGAGCTCCTACAATGAGCAGTTCTTC.

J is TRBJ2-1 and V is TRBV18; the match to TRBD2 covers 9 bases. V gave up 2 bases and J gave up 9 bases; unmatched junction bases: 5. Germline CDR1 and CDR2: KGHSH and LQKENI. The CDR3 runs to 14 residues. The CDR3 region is CASSPWSGRTEQFF. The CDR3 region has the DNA TGTGCCAGCTCACCATGGAGCGGGAGGACTGAGCAGTTCTTC.

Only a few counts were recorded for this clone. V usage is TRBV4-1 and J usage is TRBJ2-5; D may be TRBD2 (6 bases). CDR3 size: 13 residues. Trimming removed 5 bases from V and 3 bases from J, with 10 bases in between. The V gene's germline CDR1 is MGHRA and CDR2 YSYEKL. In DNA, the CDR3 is TGCGCCAGCAGCAGACGACTAGAAGAGACCCAGTACTTC. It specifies CASSRRLEETQYF.

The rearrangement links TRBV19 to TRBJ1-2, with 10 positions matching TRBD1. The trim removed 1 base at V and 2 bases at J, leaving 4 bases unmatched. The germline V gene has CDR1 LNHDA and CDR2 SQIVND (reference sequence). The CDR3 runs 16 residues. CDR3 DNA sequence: TGTGCCAGTAGTATAGGGGGGACAGGGGCCAACTATGGCTACACCTTC. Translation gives CASSIGGTGANYGYTF.

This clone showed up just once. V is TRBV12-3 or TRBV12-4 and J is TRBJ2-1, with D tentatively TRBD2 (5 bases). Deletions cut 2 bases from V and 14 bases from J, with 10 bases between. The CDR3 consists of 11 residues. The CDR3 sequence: CASSLNRGKFF. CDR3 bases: TGTGCCAGCAGTTTAAACCGAGGGAAGTTCTTC.

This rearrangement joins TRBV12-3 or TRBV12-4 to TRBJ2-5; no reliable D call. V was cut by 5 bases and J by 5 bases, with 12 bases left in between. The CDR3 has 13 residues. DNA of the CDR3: TGTGCCAGCAGTGCAGGATCTCGGGAGACCCAGTACTTC. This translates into CASSAGSRETQYF.

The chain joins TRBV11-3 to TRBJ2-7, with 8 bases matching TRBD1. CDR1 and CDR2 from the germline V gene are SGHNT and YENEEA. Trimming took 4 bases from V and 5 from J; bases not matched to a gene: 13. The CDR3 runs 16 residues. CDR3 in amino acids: CASSSGGQGSVHEQYF. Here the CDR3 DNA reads TGTGCCAGCAGCTCAGGGGGCCAGGGGTCGGTCCACGAGCAGTACTTC.

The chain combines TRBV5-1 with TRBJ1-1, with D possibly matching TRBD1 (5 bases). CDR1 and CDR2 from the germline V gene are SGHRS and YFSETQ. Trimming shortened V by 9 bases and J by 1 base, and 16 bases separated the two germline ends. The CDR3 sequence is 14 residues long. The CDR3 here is CATRPSQGNTEAFF. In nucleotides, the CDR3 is TGCGCCACCCGACCTTCCCAGGGGAACACTGAAGCTTTCTTT.

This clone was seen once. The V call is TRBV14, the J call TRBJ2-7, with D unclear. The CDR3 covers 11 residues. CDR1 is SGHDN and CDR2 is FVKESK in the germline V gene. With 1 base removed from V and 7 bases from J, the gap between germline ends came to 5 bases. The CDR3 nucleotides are TGTGCCAGCAGCCAAGGGCTGGAGCAGTACTTC. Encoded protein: CASSQGLEQYF.